These 12 T cell receptor beta chains were sequenced from one sample in a study of blood T cell repertoires in COVID-19. Libraries were prepared by immunoSEQ multiplex PCR; TCRdb keeps only in-frame clonotypes and omits some of them. The sample consists of roughly 90,000 clones, about 89% of them appearing once. The sequenced material came from peripheral blood. These TCRs come from a man aged 50 or older with COVID-19, enrolled during active disease.

CDR3 bases: TGTGCCAGCAGCCCCGACATAAACACCGGGGAGCTGTTTTTT. This encodes CASSPDINTGELFF. The V and J genes are TRBV11-2 and TRBJ2-2; D not certain. Germline-derived CDR1 and CDR2 are SGHAT and FQNNGV. Trimming shortened V by 5 bases and J by 2 bases, and 9 bases separated the two germline ends. This CDR3 has 14 amino acids.

The chain joins TRBV18 to TRBJ2-7, with 8 bases fitting TRBD2. Germline V gene data show CDR1 as KGHSH and CDR2 as LQKENI. The CDR3 consists of 15 residues. V shed 3 bases and J 7 bases; nucleotides not matched to a gene: 11. The CDR3 loop is CASSPPPAGVGEQYF. In DNA form, the CDR3 reads TGTGCCAGCTCACCCCCCCCAGCGGGGGTAGGAGAGCAGTACTTC.

This chain uses TRBV11-2 with TRBJ2-7; 7 nucleotides agree with TRBD1. Germline CDR1 reads SGHAT; CDR2 reads FQNNGV. Trimming cost V 5 bases and J 2 bases; bases outside gene matches: 3. The CDR3 sequence is 13 residues long. The CDR3 here is CASSPDRTYEQYF. DNA of the CDR3: TGTGCCAGCAGCCCGGACAGGACCTACGAGCAGTACTTC. Together with reference TRBV11-2 and TRBJ2-7, the CDR3 gives the full variable domain: EAGVAQSPRYKIIEKRQSVAFWCNPISGHATLYWYQQILGQGPKLLIQFQNNGVVDDSQLPKDRFSAERLKGVDSTLKIQPAKLEDSAVYLCASSPDRTYEQYFGPGTRLTVT.

The J gene is TRBJ2-1, the V gene TRBV24-1, with D possibly matching TRBD1 (6 bases). Per germline, CDR1 KGHDR and CDR2 SFDVKD. CDR3 length equals 19 residues. With 3 bases removed from V and 7 bases from J, the gap between germline ends came to 27 bases. CDR3 nucleotide sequence: TGTGCCACCAGTGATCGAATCGGAATACAGGGTACCAAGGGGAATGAGCAGTTCTTC. It is translated as CATSDRIGIQGTKGNEQFF.

A remark on this clone: Germline is not matched at one junction end, which may reflect a read error. The chain employs TRBV6-1 and TRBJ2-2; 9 bases map to TRBD1. The CDR3 loop spans 16 amino acids. Germline V gene lookup returns CDR1 MNHNS and CDR2 SASEGT. CDR3 bases: TGTGCCAGCAGTGTAAGGGACAGGGCGAACGCCGGGGAGCTGTTTTTT. Protein: CASSVRDRANAGELFF.

The genes are TRBV2 and TRBJ1-5; 9 bases are shared with TRBD1. The germline gives CDR1 SNHLY, CDR2 FYNNEI. The V and J ends lost 6 bases and 7 bases, in that order; junction bases with no gene match: 7. There are 14 residues in the CDR3. The CDR3 sequence: CASRQRGQGQPQHF. The CDR3 DNA is TGTGCCAGCAGACAAAGGGGACAGGGACAGCCCCAGCATTTT.

This chain connects TRBV4-3 to TRBJ1-4; tentatively, D is TRBD1 (5 bases). The CDR3 is made up of 17 amino acids. From germline, CDR1 is LGHNA and CDR2 YSLEER. Trimming cost V 0 bases and J 8 bases, with 19 bases left between them. The CDR3 loop reads CASSQDYRASRGEKLFF. The CDR3 DNA sequence: TGCGCCAGCAGCCAAGATTATCGGGCAAGCCGGGGGGAAAAACTGTTTTTT.

This chain joins TRBV29-1 and TRBJ2-2; perhaps TRBD2 as D (5 bases). Germline CDR1 and CDR2: SQVTM and ANQGSEA. The CDR3 is 15 amino acids. V lost 6 bases and J 2 bases, leaving 16 bases between the germline ends. The CDR3, as DNA: TGCAGCGTACGTCTCGGGGTAACTAACACCGGGGAGCTGTTTTTT. It is translated as CSVRLGVTNTGELFF.

The V call is TRBV19, the J call TRBJ2-1; 12 bases agree with TRBD2. V lost 0 bases and J lost 5; bases outside the gene matches: 5. Germline CDR1 reads LNHDA; CDR2 reads SQIVND (reference sequence). The CDR3 sequence is 17 residues long. CDR3 sequence: CASSIDKGLAGNNEQFF. CDR3 nucleotides: TGTGCCAGTAGTATAGATAAAGGACTAGCGGGGAACAATGAGCAGTTCTTC.

This sequence joins TRBV5-1 and TRBJ1-1; perhaps TRBD1 as D (5 bases). Trimming removed 5 bases from V and 3 bases from J, with 14 bases in between. The V gene's germline CDR1 is SGHRS and CDR2 YFSETQ. This CDR3 region has 14 residues. Here the CDR3 DNA reads TGCGCCAGCAGAACCCTTATGGGGCACACTGAAGCTTTCTTT. It specifies CASRTLMGHTEAFF.

The V gene is TRBV24-1, the J gene TRBJ2-2; possible D gene TRBD2, 7 bases. Trimming took 7 bases from V and 4 from J, leaving 18 bases between them. Germline lookup yields CDR1 KGHDR and CDR2 SFDVKD. CDR3 length equals 16 residues. In DNA form, the CDR3 reads TGTGCCACCAGGTCAGGGGCAGCGGGGCCCACCGGGGAGCTGTTTTTT. It encodes CATRSGAAGPTGELFF.

This clone was found once. Its ends do not fully match the called genes, so a read error is possible. The V gene is TRBV15, the J gene TRBJ1-6; D remains unclear. Germline-derived CDR1 and CDR2 are LNHNV and YYDKDF (reference sequence). The CDR3 contains 16 residues. CDR3 in DNA: TGTGCCATCAGCCGCGAGGCGACCAGAGGGAATTCACCCCTCCACTTT. Translation: CAISREATRGNSPLHF.